These 27 T cell receptor beta chains came from one sample sequenced in a study of blood T cell repertoires in COVID-19. Profiled with immunoSEQ multiplex PCR; TCRdb holds only in-frame clones, not every one. The sample contains 300,000 to 400,000 clones, more than 70% of which appear only once. Sequenced material: PBMCs or T cells enriched from blood (not recorded which). These receptors were collected from a woman between 18 and 30 years old who had recovered from COVID-19.

In this sample, this clone turned up once. This sequence joins TRBV2 and TRBJ2-4, with TRBD1 matching 7 bases. CDR3 length equals 15 residues. Germline trimming cut 5 bases from V and 6 bases from J; bases unmatched to any gene: 10. The germline V gene has CDR1 SNHLY and CDR2 FYNNEI. The CDR3 DNA is TGTGCCAGCAGTCGGGAACAGGGGTATGGAAACATTCAGTACTTC. It encodes CASSREQGYGNIQYF.

The V gene is TRBV28, the J gene TRBJ1-6; a weak D match, TRBD1 (6 bases). V lost 1 base to trimming and J lost 9 bases, with 13 bases between them. CDR1 MDHEN and CDR2 SYDVKM come from the germline V gene. This CDR3 is built from 15 residues. The CDR3: CASSLYYRVASPLHF. DNA for the CDR3: TGTGCCAGCAGTTTATACTACAGGGTCGCTTCACCCCTCCACTTT.

This clone was seen a handful of times. V is TRBV18 and J is TRBJ1-6; 8 bases are shared with TRBD1. CDR3 length equals 15 residues. V lost 5 bases to trimming and J lost 7 bases; unmatched junction nucleotides: 7. CDR1 and CDR2 (germline): KGHSH, LQKENI. The CDR3 coding sequence is TGTGCCAGCTCATTACGGACAGGGCTAAATTCACCCCTCCACTTT. Protein: CASSLRTGLNSPLHF.

V is TRBV28 and J is TRBJ2-5; tentative D call: TRBD1 (6 bases). The CDR3 loop spans 15 amino acids. The germline CDR1 and CDR2 sequences are MDHEN and SYDVKM. Trimming removed 1 base at V and 5 bases at J, with 14 bases between. CDR3 loop: CASSLYAGVEETQYF. CDR3 nucleotide sequence: TGTGCCAGCAGTTTATATGCAGGGGTGGAGGAGACCCAGTACTTC.

In nucleotides, the CDR3 is TGTGCCAGCAGCTTAGCCCCGACAGGGTACACTGAAGCTTTCTTT. It encodes CASSLAPTGYTEAFF. The V and J genes are TRBV11-3 and TRBJ1-1, with TRBD1 matching 7 bases. The CDR3 runs 15 residues. With V trimmed by 1 base and J by 3 bases, 5 bases remained unmatched. In germline, CDR1 is SGHNT, CDR2 YENEEA.

This chain joins TRBV5-1 and TRBJ2-3; D gene ambiguous. In germline, CDR1 is SGHRS, CDR2 YFSETQ. The CDR3 is 14 amino acids. Deletions cut 0 bases from V and 3 bases from J, with 8 bases between. The CDR3 loop reads CASSLGTATDTQYF. Written as DNA, the CDR3 is TGCGCCAGCAGCTTGGGAACTGCAACAGATACGCAGTATTTT.

The rearrangement joins TRBV30 to TRBJ2-5, with a tentative D call TRBD2 (7 bases). CDR1 GTSNPN and CDR2 SVGIG come from the germline V gene (reference sequence). The CDR3 sequence is 14 residues long. Trimming stripped 4 bases from V and 1 base from J, with 13 bases between. CDR3 in amino acids: CAWTAGAFQETQYF. The CDR3 DNA reads TGTGCCTGGACGGCGGGGGCCTTCCAAGAGACCCAGTACTTC. The full variable domain, completed using reference TRBV30 and TRBJ2-5, is SQTIHQWPATLVQPVGSPLSLECTVEGTSNPNLYWYRQAAGRGLQLLFYSVGIGQISSEVPQNLSASRPQDRQFILSSKKLLLSDSGFYLCAWTAGAFQETQYFGPGTRLLVL.

This clone has a count of ten or more. The chain couples TRBV6-2 or TRBV6-3 to TRBJ2-1; D is perhaps TRBD2 (6 bases). Trimming pared 4 bases from V and 12 bases from J, leaving 13 bases between. This CDR3 is 12 amino acids long. Germline V lookup: CDR1 MNHEY, CDR2 SVGEGT. For the CDR3, the DNA is TGTGCCAGCAGTTCCGGGTCCGGGGGGCAGTTCTTC. Amino acids: CASSSGSGGQFF.

V gene TRBV7-3 combines with J gene TRBJ1-2; 11 positions agree with TRBD1. The CDR3 is 15 amino acids. V lost 2 bases to trimming and J lost 4 bases; unmatched junction nucleotides: 3. Germline CDR1 SGHTA, CDR2 FQGTGA. CDR3 region: CASSLGQGALYGYTF. The CDR3 DNA reads TGTGCCAGCAGCTTAGGACAGGGGGCTCTCTATGGCTACACCTTC. Full variable domain (remainder filled in from reference TRBV7-3 and TRBJ1-2): GAGVSQTPSNKVTEKGKYVELRCDPISGHTALYWYRQSLGQGPEFLIYFQGTGAADDSGLPNDRFFAVRPEGSVSTLKIQRTERGDSAVYLCASSLGQGALYGYTFGSGTRLTVV.

This chain links TRBV4-1 with TRBJ2-7, with D tentatively TRBD1 (6 bases). The CDR3 covers 15 residues. Trimming pared 4 bases from V and 2 bases from J, leaving 15 bases between. CDR1 MGHRA and CDR2 YSYEKL come from the germline V gene. CDR3 coding DNA: TGCGCCAGCAGCCGCCCCGGGACACCTGCCTACGAGCAGTACTTC. Its protein product is CASSRPGTPAYEQYF.

This chain links TRBV18 with TRBJ2-7; 9 bases line up with TRBD1. This CDR3 is built from 13 residues. Germline V gene data show CDR1 as KGHSH and CDR2 as LQKENI. V was pared by 6 bases and J by 3 bases, with 3 bases of the junction left unmatched. The CDR3 here is CASSGQGSYEQYF. CDR3 DNA sequence: TGTGCCAGCTCTGGACAGGGGAGCTACGAGCAGTACTTC.

The rearrangement joins TRBV3-1 (or the pseudogene TRBV3-2) to TRBJ1-6, with TRBD1 matching over 7 bases. The CDR3 contains 14 residues. J lost 9 bases, V lost 5 bases, and 7 bases had no gene match. Germline V gene lookup returns CDR1 LGHDT and CDR2 YNNKEL (reference sequence). The CDR3 spells CASSTGASTSPLHF. The CDR3 DNA is TGTGCCAGCAGCACAGGGGCCTCTACTTCACCCCTCCACTTT.

This chain links TRBV28 with TRBJ1-5; 7 nucleotides line up with TRBD1. This CDR3 region has 13 residues. The V gene end was trimmed by 8 bases and the J gene end by 4 bases; junction bases not matched to a gene: 5. Germline CDR1 is MDHEN and CDR2 is SYDVKM. CDR3 residues: CASGTDPNQPQHF. For the CDR3, the DNA is TGTGCCAGCGGGACAGACCCTAATCAGCCCCAGCATTTT.

The V and J genes are TRBV19 and TRBJ1-5; D possibly corresponds to TRBD1 (6 bases). CDR1 is LNHDA and CDR2 is SQIVND in the germline V gene (reference sequence). The CDR3 length is 13 residues. The V end lost 5 bases, the J end lost 5 bases, and 10 bases lay between the germline ends. CDR3 sequence: CASSPGQYQPQHF. The CDR3 coding sequence is TGTGCCAGTAGTCCCGGACAGTATCAGCCCCAGCATTTT.

The genes are TRBV15 and TRBJ2-5; TRBD2 agrees at 10 bases. V was pared by 1 base and J by 0 bases, with 17 bases of the junction left unmatched. The CDR3 has 21 residues. CDR1 is LNHNV and CDR2 is YYDKDF in the germline V gene (reference sequence). CDR3 bases: TGTGCCACCAGCAGAGTCCCTTCGGGGTCCCTAGCGGGGGCGTACCAAGAGACCCAGTACTTC. Its translation: CATSRVPSGSLAGAYQETQYF. The full variable domain, completed using reference TRBV15 and TRBJ2-5, is DAMVIQNPRYQVTQFGKPVTLSCSQTLNHNVMYWYQQKSSQAPKLLFHYYDKDFNNEADTPDNFQSRRPNTSFCFLDIRSPGLGDTAMYLCATSRVPSGSLAGAYQETQYFGPGTRLLVL.

The genes are TRBV6-5 and TRBJ2-7; TRBD1 is a possible D gene (5 bases). Deletions cut 6 bases from V and 3 bases from J, with 15 bases between. This CDR3 has 14 amino acids. Germline CDR1 and CDR2: MNHEY and SVGAGI. In DNA, the CDR3 is TGTGCCAGCAGGAAGGACAAGACCTACTACGAGCAGTACTTC. Amino acid sequence: CASRKDKTYYEQYF.

The chain has TRBV30 and TRBJ2-3; D gene ambiguous. Germline values: CDR1 GTSNPN, CDR2 SVGIG (reference sequence). V was cut by 0 bases and J by 0 bases, with 10 bases left in between. CDR3 length: 15 residues. CDR3 nucleotide sequence: TGTGCCTGGAGTGTCCTACTCACTAGCACAGATACGCAGTATTTT. This translates into CAWSVLLTSTDTQYF.

This chain joins TRBV2 and TRBJ1-3, with D tentatively TRBD1 (6 bases). Trimming shortened V by 7 bases and J by 3 bases, and 13 bases separated the two germline ends. The CDR3 is made up of 14 amino acids. In germline, CDR1 is SNHLY, CDR2 FYNNEI. The CDR3 nucleotides are TGTGCCAGCATACTGACAGGTAGTGGAAACACCATATATTTT. Protein: CASILTGSGNTIYF.

The chain joins TRBV19 to TRBJ1-3; D possibly corresponds to TRBD1 (5 bases). Between the trimmed V and J ends, which lost 4 bases and 7 bases, there was a span of 8 bases. CDR3 length: 12 residues. The germline V gene has CDR1 LNHDA and CDR2 SQIVND (reference sequence). The CDR3 here is CASSTGFNTIYF. CDR3 DNA sequence: TGTGCCAGTAGTACAGGGTTCAACACCATATATTTT.

The count of this clone is one. This chain connects TRBV7-2 to TRBJ1-5; D gene uncertain. The CDR3 has 15 amino acids. Germline V gene data show CDR1 as SGHTA and CDR2 as FQGNSA. Trimming took off 2 bases at V and 0 bases at J, with 8 bases between the two ends. This chain's CDR3 is CASSLNGFSNQPQHF. The CDR3 DNA reads TGTGCCAGCAGCTTAAACGGGTTTAGCAATCAGCCCCAGCATTTT.

This clone occurred once. The chain is built from TRBV7-2 and TRBJ2-1; 7 nucleotides line up with TRBD2. Germline loops: CDR1 SGHTA, CDR2 FQGNSA. The CDR3 has 16 residues. Losses at the gene ends were 4 bases for V and 0 bases for J; bases not matched to a gene: 6. The CDR3 loop is CASSSGRGGSYNEQFF. The CDR3 DNA reads TGTGCCAGCAGCTCAGGGAGGGGAGGCTCCTACAATGAGCAGTTCTTC. The whole variable domain, filled in from reference TRBV7-2 and TRBJ2-1, reads GAGVSQSPSNKVTEKGKDVELRCDPISGHTALYWYRQSLGQGLEFLIYFQGNSAPDKSGLPSDRFSAERTGGSVSTLTIQRTQQEDSAVYLCASSSGRGGSYNEQFFGPGTRLTVL.

CDR3 region: CASSPGTGAGNTEAFF. The CDR3 nucleotides are TGTGCCAGCAGTCCCGGGACAGGGGCGGGAAACACTGAAGCTTTCTTT. The chain uses TRBV5-4 and TRBJ1-1; 10 bases agree with TRBD1. Trimming cost V 5 bases and J 2 bases; bases outside gene matches: 9. Germline assignment: CDR1 SGHNT and CDR2 YYREEE (reference sequence). The CDR3 is 16 amino acids.

This clone was seen only once. The chain uses TRBV5-1 and TRBJ1-1; D uncertain. CDR3 length: 12 amino acids. CDR1 is SGHRS and CDR2 is YFSETQ in the germline V gene. V dropped 4 bases and J dropped 5 bases, with 9 bases sitting between them. CDR3 in amino acids: CASSGGRTEAFF. DNA of the CDR3: TGCGCCAGCAGCGGAGGACGGACTGAAGCTTTCTTT.

This sequence joins TRBV6-1 and TRBJ1-5; D call uncertain. The CDR3 is 16 residues long. The ends were cut back, 3 bases at V and 7 bases at J, with 19 bases in the middle. Germline values: CDR1 MNHNS, CDR2 SASEGT. Written as DNA, the CDR3 is TGTGCCAGCAGTGACTATATGGGGAGGGTTGGACAGCCCCAGCATTTT. Translated: CASSDYMGRVGQPQHF.

This chain links TRBV30 with TRBJ2-2; 9 nucleotides line up with TRBD1. This CDR3 comprises 14 residues. Germline trimming cut 5 bases from V and 5 bases from J; bases unmatched to any gene: 6. CDR1 is GTSNPN and CDR2 is SVGIG in the germline V gene (reference sequence). The DNA of the CDR3 is TGTGCCTGGCGATCGACAGGGGGAACCGGGGAGCTGTTTTTT. This translates into CAWRSTGGTGELFF.

On this clone: At one end the junction does not follow the germline gene, possibly because of a read error. This rearrangement joins TRBV11-3 to TRBJ2-7, with a possible D match to TRBD1 (5 bases). Germline V CDR1 and CDR2: SGHNT, YENEEA. This CDR3 has 16 residues. CDR3 nucleotide sequence: TGTGCCAGCAGTTTAGGTCTAGGGGCCTCTCAGGCCGAGCAGTACTTC. It codes for CASSLGLGASQAEQYF.

This sequence joins TRBV7-8 and TRBJ2-7; D possibly corresponds to TRBD1 (5 bases). The V end was cut by 6 bases, the J end by 6 bases, with 15 bases between. The V gene's germline CDR1 is SGHVS and CDR2 FQNEAQ. This CDR3 has 13 residues. The CDR3 DNA follows: TGTGCCAGCAGAAATCTCAGGGTAGGCGAGCAGTACTTC. It translates to CASRNLRVGEQYF.